This T cell receptor (beta chain) was profiled in a study of beta chain features in type 1 diabetes. About the study: No patient-donor differences in age, gender, total cells or subset yield. Regarding the study as a whole: TCRB CDR3 length was moderately but significantly reduced in all four CD4+ subsets of Type 1 diabetes patients. Insertion counts at VDJ junctions were lower in type 1 diabetes patients, who also showed more deletions there. Patients showed naive, central memory and Treg TCRB repertoires that appeared more similar than those of healthy donors.

On this clone itself: Antigen: not known.

From germline, CDR1 is MNHEY and CDR2 SMNVEV (reference sequence). V lost 5 bases to trimming and J lost 7 bases; unmatched junction nucleotides: 12. CDR3 length: 16 residues. The entirety of the isolated RNA underwent reverse transcription, so expressed TCRB transcripts were sequenced. Repertoires were generated with immunoSEQ multiplex PCR, while TCRdb's copy carries only in-frame clones and drops some. The top ten hold about 0.017% of the sample, which has about 360,000 clones, 10% to 15% seen once. The chain uses TRBV27 and TRBJ1-5; 9 positions match TRBD1. The clonotype originates from a man aged 18-30 years in good health. What was sequenced was naive CD4+ T cells from blood. CDR3 protein: CASSPRGQGEGQPQHF. In DNA, the CDR3 is TGTGCCAGCAGTCCCCGGGGACAGGGTGAAGGGCAGCCCCAGCATTTT.